A selection of T cell receptor beta chains follows, all from one sample in a study of cytomegalovirus exposure and HLA in healthy donors. Profiled with immunoSEQ multiplex PCR; TCRdb holds only in-frame clones, not every one. Here the sample spans over 150,000 clones, approximately 82% being singletons. The specimen sequenced was PBMCs. Source of these receptors: a male donor in good health and CMV-seronegative. CDR3s include the opening cysteine and the closing phenylalanine or tryptophan.

>TRBV4-2|TRBJ1-3
CASSQGSLSGNTIYF
>TRBV27|TRBJ2-1
CASSLAGTSGALEQFF
>TRBV7-3|TRBJ2-1
CASSINPGQKFF
>TRBV27|TRBJ1-6
CASASQTGILHF
>TRBV2|TRBJ1-2
CASGRQTNYGYTF
>TRBV7-9|TRBJ2-7
CSSSLVAGAPGYEQYF
>TRBV28|TRBJ2-1
CASSRGGSYNEQFF
>TRBV23-1|TRBJ1-4
CASSQTGGPFATNEKLFF
>TRBV5-5|TRBJ2-1
CASSLWTSGNEQFF
>TRBV18|TRBJ2-7
CASSLFRDSSYEQYF